These T cell receptor beta chains were read from a single sample in a study of T cells in Graves' hyperthyroidism and ophthalmopathy. TCRdb analysed the multiplex PCR reads with MiXCR anew, one entry per CDR3 protein. This table holds under 600,000 distinct CDR3 sequences, around 16% found once. Specimen: blood. The receptors were sampled from a woman aged 35 to 49 with Graves' ophthalmopathy. Both conserved end residues are part of each CDR3. The D gene is left open where the match is weak. Clone size appears in some rows only: once, few, many, or a class for an expanded clone.

cdr3_aa cdr3_nt cdr3_length j_call v_call clone_size d_call
CASSTQIDRRNIQYF TGTGCCAGCAGTACACAAATTGACAGGCGGAACATTCAGTACTTC 15 TRBJ2-4 TRBV2 once -
CASSLGLASTQETQYF TGTGCCAGCAGCCTTGGACTAGCGAGTACCCAAGAGACCCAGTACTTC 16 TRBJ2-5 TRBV28 many TRBD2
CASGRDKNIQYF TGTGCCAGCGGTCGGGATAAAAACATTCAGTACTTC 12 TRBJ2-4 TRBV28 many -
CASSPKDTGLVTNEQFF TGTGCCAGCTCACCGAAAGACACGGGACTCGTCACTAATGAGCAGTTCTTC 17 TRBJ2-1 TRBV18 many -
CASRTAGVGELFF TGTGCCAGCAGGACAGCGGGGGTGGGCGAGCTGTTTTTT 13 TRBJ2-2 TRBV12-3/TRBV12-4 - TRBD2
CASSLMTGAMNNYGYTF TGCGCCAGCAGCTTAATGACAGGGGCGATGAATAACTATGGCTACACCTTC 17 TRBJ1-2 TRBV5-1 many TRBD1
CASRPGHVFGALHF TGTGCCAGCAGGCCGGGACACGTCTTCGGGGCCCTCCACTTT 14 TRBJ1-6 TRBV2 many -
CASSGATGTGNAEAFF TGTGCCAGCAGTGGGGCGACCGGGACAGGGAATGCTGAAGCTTTCTTT 16 TRBJ1-1 TRBV6-2/TRBV6-3 - TRBD1
CASSQQGAGNEQFF TGTGCCAGCAGCCAACAGGGGGCGGGCAATGAGCAGTTCTTC 14 TRBJ2-1 TRBV14 - TRBD1
CASSLDPGRAGGGEQFF TGTGCCAGCAGCTTAGATCCGGGGAGAGCGGGGGGCGGTGAGCAGTTCTTC 17 TRBJ2-1 TRBV11-2 - TRBD2
CAAGQGDYEQYF TGTGCCGCGGGACAGGGGGACTACGAGCAGTACTTC 12 TRBJ2-7 TRBV7-9 many TRBD1
CSARGLAGGADTQYF TGCAGTGCTAGGGGACTAGCGGGAGGGGCAGATACGCAGTATTTT 15 TRBJ2-3 TRBV20-1 - TRBD2
CASSEPRVTDTQYF TGTGCCAGCAGTGAGCCACGAGTCACAGATACGCAGTATTTT 14 TRBJ2-3 TRBV2 few -
CASSEAQGGRGSEQYF TGTGCCAGCAGTGAAGCGCAGGGCGGGAGGGGGTCCGAGCAGTACTTC 16 TRBJ2-7 TRBV2 many TRBD2
CASSSRTTGYGYTF TGCGCCAGCAGCTCCCGGACTACAGGCTATGGCTACACCTTC 14 TRBJ1-2 TRBV5-1 few -
CASSPELALTYEQYF TGTGCCAGCAGTCCCGAACTAGCGTTGACCTACGAGCAGTACTTC 15 TRBJ2-7 TRBV28 many TRBD2
CSAGDGGKPYEQYF TGCAGTGCTGGGGACGGAGGAAAACCCTACGAGCAGTACTTC 14 TRBJ2-7 TRBV20-1 few -
CASSPQAGVAEQYF TGTGCCAGCAGCCCCCAAGCGGGAGTAGCCGAGCAGTACTTC 14 TRBJ2-7 TRBV7-3 many TRBD2
CASSPTGRNTQYF TGTGCCAGCAGCCCGACAGGGAGGAATACGCAGTATTTT 13 TRBJ2-3 TRBV12-3/TRBV12-4 few -
CASSLHAETQYF TGCGCCAGCAGCCTACATGCAGAGACCCAGTACTTC 12 TRBJ2-5 TRBV5-1 few -
CASSPAGKGSYNEQFF TGTGCCAGCTCACCGGCAGGGAAAGGGTCCTACAATGAGCAGTTCTTC 16 TRBJ2-1 TRBV18 many -
CASSPLAGVVTIGQYF TGTGCCAGCAGCCCATTAGCGGGAGTGGTCACTATTGGGCAGTACTTC 16 TRBJ2-7 TRBV7-2 many TRBD2
CASSYSNPGTDTQYF TGTGCCAGCAGTTACTCGAATCCTGGTACAGATACGCAGTATTTT 15 TRBJ2-3 TRBV6-2/TRBV6-3 - -
CASSTAANTEAFF TGTGCCAGCAGTACGGCGGCTAACACTGAAGCTTTCTTT 13 TRBJ1-1 TRBV6-9 few -
CASRRVNMNTEAFF TGTGCCAGCAGACGGGTCAACATGAACACTGAAGCTTTCTTT 14 TRBJ1-1 TRBV11-2 - -
CASSLERTSVYYNEQFF TGTGCCAGCAGCTTAGAAAGGACTAGCGTCTATTACAATGAGCAGTTCTTC 17 TRBJ2-1 TRBV7-9 - TRBD2
CASSLTTGSNGYTF TGCGCCAGCAGCTTAACGACAGGGTCGAATGGCTACACCTTC 14 TRBJ1-2 TRBV5-1 many TRBD1
CASSLAGGHNEQFF TGTGCCAGCAGTTTAGCGGGAGGCCACAATGAGCAGTTCTTC 14 TRBJ2-1 TRBV28 many TRBD2
CSVSRQGGLYEQYF TGCAGCGTCTCAAGACAGGGGGGACTTTACGAGCAGTACTTC 14 TRBJ2-7 TRBV29-1 few TRBD1
CASSELAGGPDEQFF TGCGCCAGCAGCGAGCTAGCGGGGGGGCCCGATGAGCAGTTCTTC 15 TRBJ2-1 TRBV5-1 many TRBD2
CASRRNYYEQYF TGTGCCAGCAGGAGAAACTACTACGAGCAGTACTTC 12 TRBJ2-7 TRBV2 few -
CASSSWGGRTDTQYF TGTGCCAGCAGCTCCTGGGGAGGGCGCACAGATACGCAGTATTTT 15 TRBJ2-3 TRBV7-8 few TRBD2
CASTLGGQGKTRWQYF TGTGCCAGCACCCTTGGTGGACAGGGAAAGACTAGGTGGCAGTACTTC 16 TRBJ2-7 TRBV28 few TRBD1
CASSRYDGDNEQFF TGTGCCAGCTCAAGGTATGATGGAGACAATGAGCAGTTCTTC 14 TRBJ2-1 TRBV18 many -
CASRFGDREGLEQYF TGTGCCAGCAGGTTTGGGGACCGGGAGGGGCTTGAGCAGTACTTC 15 TRBJ2-7 TRBV28 few TRBD2
CASSLGIAGADEQFF TGTGCCAGCAGCTTAGGGATAGCGGGAGCGGATGAGCAGTTCTTC 15 TRBJ2-1 TRBV11-2 many TRBD2
CSARDWGTDEKLFF TGCAGTGCTAGAGATTGGGGGACAGATGAAAAACTGTTTTTT 14 TRBJ1-4 TRBV20-1 - TRBD1
CATSRQLAGSYEQYF TGTGCCACCAGCAGGCAACTAGCGGGGTCCTACGAGCAGTACTTC 15 TRBJ2-7 TRBV15 once TRBD2
CASSLVAGGSSTDTQYF TGTGCCAGCAGCTTAGTCGCGGGGGGGTCCTCCACAGATACGCAGTATTTT 17 TRBJ2-3 TRBV7-9 many TRBD2
CASNLQGRSITNEKLFF TGTGCCAGCAACTTACAGGGGAGGAGTATAACTAATGAAAAACTGTTTTTT 17 TRBJ1-4 TRBV2 - TRBD1
CSARDRAGAYDEQFF TGCAGTGCTAGAGATAGAGCGGGGGCCTACGATGAGCAGTTCTTC 15 TRBJ2-1 TRBV20-1 - TRBD2
CATTIDPGGTGELFF TGTGCCACAACGATCGACCCCGGCGGCACCGGGGAGCTGTTCTTT 15 TRBJ2-2 TRBV15 - -
CASSSIDTGELFF TGTGCCAGCAGCTCAATAGACACCGGGGAGCTGTTTTTT 13 TRBJ2-2 TRBV10-1 many -
CSARDPGGQFYEQYF TGCAGTGCTAGAGATCCAGGGGGGCAATTCTACGAGCAGTACTTC 15 TRBJ2-7 TRBV20-1 - -
CSARDRVAHEQYF TGCAGTGCTAGAGACAGGGTTGCGCACGAGCAGTACTTC 13 TRBJ2-7 TRBV20-1 few -
CASSQGGAGDTQYF TGTGCCAGCAGCCAAGGGGGGGCGGGAGATACGCAGTATTTT 14 TRBJ2-3 TRBV3-1 many -
CASSEMRGYRSGANVLTF TGTGCCAGCAGTGAAATGAGGGGGTACCGCTCTGGGGCCAACGTCCTGACTTTC 18 TRBJ2-6 TRBV6-1 - -
CASSFPFQGFPEAFF TGTGCCAGCAGCTTCCCCTTCCAGGGGTTCCCTGAAGCTTTCTTT 15 TRBJ1-1 TRBV7-9 - -
CASSLELAGASAYNEQFF TGTGCCAGCAGCTTGGAGCTAGCGGGGGCCTCCGCCTACAATGAGCAGTTCTTC 18 TRBJ2-1 TRBV5-5 - TRBD2
CASSSIGTQEEGYTF TGTGCCAGCAGTTCTATCGGGACCCAGGAAGAGGGCTACACCTTC 15 TRBJ1-2 TRBV28 - -
CASSSPGPTNYEQYF TGTGCCAGCAGTTCACCGGGACCGACGAACTACGAGCAGTACTTC 15 TRBJ2-7 TRBV28 few -
CASSVNRDFANTIYF TGTGCCAGCAGCGTCAACAGGGATTTTGCAAACACCATATATTTT 15 TRBJ1-3 TRBV9 - -
CASVFPPGFTEQFF TGTGCCAGCGTTTTCCCCCCGGGATTTACTGAGCAGTTCTTC 14 TRBJ2-1 TRBV5-6 many -